Listed below are T cell receptor beta chains from one sample, sequenced in a study of control samples from healthy donors and cancer patients. Using immunoSEQ multiplex PCR, the repertoire was profiled, and TCRdb retains in-frame clones only, with some absent. The sample shows some 150,000 clones, roughly 89% of them seen only once. Source material: blood. These TCRs come from a woman in her 30s in good health. Both conserved end residues are part of each CDR3. A D gene is named only where the DNA matches it firmly. Clone size is not always given. Where it is, it says once, few, many or a class for expanded clones.

-	-	TRBV28	TRBJ2-5	CASSFAETQYF	TGTGCCAGCAGTTTTGCAGAGACCCAGTACTTC
-	-	TRBV27	TRBJ1-1	CASSLRIGLNTEAFF	TGTGCCAGCAGTTTAAGGATTGGGTTGAACACTGAAGCTTTCTTT
TRBD1	-	TRBV7-2	TRBJ2-7	CASSFTWTGPYEQYF	TGTGCCAGCAGCTTCACCTGGACAGGGCCCTACGAGCAGTACTTC
TRBD2	-	TRBV7-6	TRBJ2-1	CASSSGLAFNEQFF	TGTGCCAGCAGCTCGGGACTAGCGTTCAATGAGCAGTTCTTC
TRBD2	-	TRBV29-1	TRBJ2-1	CSVEGLAGNEQFF	TGCAGCGTAGAAGGACTAGCGGGGAATGAGCAGTTCTTC
-	once	TRBV4-2	TRBJ2-7	CASSPIGAGASYEQYF	TGTGCCAGCAGCCCCATCGGGGCGGGGGCCTCCTACGAGCAGTACTTC
-	few	TRBV6-5	TRBJ1-1	CASSRNTEAFF	TGTGCCAGCAGCAGGAACACTGAAGCTTTCTTT
TRBD1	-	TRBV5-6	TRBJ1-2	CASSLSGTGYGYTF	TGTGCCAGCAGCTTATCCGGGACAGGGTATGGCTACACCTTC
TRBD2	-	TRBV6-6	TRBJ2-1	CASSRRLGGSSYNEQFF	TGTGCCAGCAGTCGCCGTTTGGGCGGGAGCTCCTACAATGAGCAGTTCTTC
TRBD1	-	TRBV7-9	TRBJ2-7	CASSLGTGPYEQYF	TGTGCCAGCAGCTTGGGGACAGGGCCCTACGAGCAGTACTTC
-	-	TRBV28	TRBJ1-5	CASSFLGQPQHF	TGTGCCAGCAGTTTCCTCGGGCAGCCCCAGCATTTT
-	-	TRBV21-1	TRBJ1-6	CASSKDEVYNSPLHF	TGTGCCAGCAGCAAAGATGAGGTTTATAATTCACCCCTCCACTTT
TRBD2	-	TRBV11-2	TRBJ2-3	CASSPGLAGITDTQYF	TGTGCCAGCAGCCCGGGACTAGCGGGAATCACAGATACGCAGTATTTT
-	-	TRBV29-1	TRBJ1-5	CSVVQGNQPQHF	TGCAGCGTTGTACAGGGAAATCAGCCCCAGCATTTT
TRBD1	-	TRBV10-1	TRBJ2-3	CASSESGRGNTQYF	TGCGCCAGCAGTGAGTCGGGCAGGGGGAATACGCAGTATTTT
-	-	TRBV24-1	TRBJ2-1	CATSSGSSYNEQFF	TGTGCCACCAGTTCGGGTAGCTCCTACAATGAGCAGTTCTTC
TRBD2	once	TRBV7-6	TRBJ2-2	CASSPGLAGELFF	TGTGCCAGCAGCCCGGGACTAGCCGGGGAGCTGTTTTTT
TRBD1	-	TRBV27	TRBJ1-2	CASSLVGQGPYGYTF	TGTGCCAGCAGTTTAGTAGGACAGGGCCCCTATGGCTACACCTTC
TRBD1	-	TRBV5-1	TRBJ2-1	CASSLEQGVSYNEQFF	TGCGCCAGCAGCTTGGAGCAGGGGGTCTCCTACAATGAGCAGTTCTTC
TRBD1	-	TRBV2	TRBJ2-3	CASSPDRVTTDTQYF	TGTGCCAGTTCCCCGGACAGGGTAACCACAGATACGCAGTATTTT
TRBD1	-	TRBV3-1/TRBV3-2	TRBJ1-6	CASSQNRGSPLHF	TGTGCCAGCAGCCAAAACAGGGGCTCACCCCTCCACTTT
-	-	TRBV6-6	TRBJ1-2	CASNDRYGYTF	TGTGCCAGCAATGACAGATATGGCTACACCTTC
-	-	TRBV5-5	TRBJ1-6	CASSFQNSPLHF	TGTGCCAGCAGCTTCCAGAATTCACCCCTCCACTTT
TRBD1	few	TRBV6-4	TRBJ2-7	CASSPGQGAREQYF	TGTGCCAGCAGTCCGGGACAGGGGGCTCGCGAGCAGTACTTC
TRBD2	-	TRBV13	TRBJ2-1	CASSRPSGGYNEQFF	TGTGCCAGCAGCCGCCCTAGCGGGGGTTACAATGAGCAGTTCTTC
-	once	TRBV27	TRBJ1-5	CASSPHSSNQPQHF	TGTGCCAGCAGTCCCCACAGTAGCAATCAGCCCCAGCATTTT
TRBD2	few	TRBV13	TRBJ2-2	CASSLGLAGHTGELFF	TGTGCCAGCAGCTTAGGGCTAGCGGGTCACACCGGGGAGCTGTTTTTT
TRBD1	-	TRBV2	TRBJ1-2	CASSVGQNYGYTF	TGTGCCAGCAGTGTGGGACAGAACTATGGCTACACCTTC
-	-	TRBV6-1	TRBJ1-2	CASSEAAGYGYTF	TGTGCCAGCAGTGAAGCGGCAGGGTATGGCTACACCTTC
-	-	TRBV28	TRBJ1-5	CASSLQGQPQHF	TGTGCCAGCAGTTTACAGGGGCAGCCCCAGCATTTT
TRBD1	-	TRBV7-3	TRBJ1-2	CASSRDSFYGYTF	TGTGCCAGCAGCCGGGACAGCTTCTATGGCTACACCTTC
-	-	TRBV6-2/TRBV6-3	TRBJ1-1	CASSPNTLNTEAFF	TGTGCCAGCAGCCCCAACACCTTGAACACTGAAGCTTTCTTT
-	-	TRBV7-9	TRBJ1-2	CASSLAQYGYTF	TGTGCCAGCAGCTTAGCACAGTATGGCTACACCTTC
-	-	TRBV28	TRBJ1-2	CASSLETNYGYTF	TGTGCCAGCAGTTTGGAGACGAACTATGGCTACACCTTC
-	-	TRBV30	TRBJ2-2	CAWSPYRTGELFF	TGTGCCTGGAGTCCCTACCGGACCGGGGAGCTGTTTTTT
-	-	TRBV3-1/TRBV3-2	TRBJ1-2	CASSQAGRSNYGYTF	TGTGCCAGCAGCCAAGCTGGACGGAGTAACTATGGCTACACCTTC
-	-	TRBV11-3	TRBJ1-1	CASSLGRNTEAFF	TGTGCCAGCAGCTTAGGGAGAAACACTGAAGCTTTCTTT
TRBD1	-	TRBV19	TRBJ2-2	CASSRTGGGELFF	TGTGCCAGTAGTCGGACAGGAGGCGGGGAGCTGTTTTTT
-	-	TRBV12-3/TRBV12-4	TRBJ2-2	CASSPRGTGELFF	TGTGCCAGCAGTCCCCGAGGGACCGGGGAGCTGTTTTTT
-	once	TRBV7-9	TRBJ1-1	CASSPMGGGKNTEAFF	TGTGCCAGCAGCCCGATGGGCGGGGGAAAGAACACTGAAGCTTTCTTT
TRBD2	-	TRBV5-1	TRBJ2-5	CASSLGAGEETQYF	TGCGCCAGCAGCTTGGGAGCGGGGGAAGAGACCCAGTACTTC
-	-	TRBV2	TRBJ1-1	CASSELEGKGNTEAFF	TGTGCCAGCAGTGAACTGGAGGGCAAGGGGAACACTGAAGCTTTCTTT
TRBD1	-	TRBV6-6	TRBJ1-3	CASSYPTGGIGNTIYF	TGTGCCAGCAGTTACCCCACAGGGGGCATTGGAAACACCATATATTTT
-	-	TRBV5-4	TRBJ1-3	CASSLEGKAIYF	TGTGCCAGCAGCTTGGAGGGGAAGGCCATATATTTT
-	-	TRBV20-1	TRBJ1-2	CSARLSYGYTF	TGCAGTGCTAGGTTATCATATGGCTACACCTTC
-	-	TRBV14	TRBJ1-6	CASSQGIVGSPLHF	TGTGCCAGCAGCCAAGGAATCGTCGGGTCACCCCTCCACTTT